Listed below are T cell receptor beta chains from one sample, sequenced in a study of shared clonotypes between healthy human individuals. Sequencing used immunoSEQ multiplex PCR; TCRdb keeps in-frame clones, though not all of them. The sample carries 1,500,000 or so clones, around 98.5% recorded once. Sequencing was done on a sample of naive CD4+ T cells sorted from blood. These receptors were collected from a man aged 30 to 45 in good health. The CDR3 runs from the conserved cysteine through the conserved F or W. Each record gives: V gene, clone size, D gene, J gene, CDR3 protein, CDR3 DNA. The D gene is left open where the match is weak. Clone size is stated in some rows and not others, as once, few, many or a class when expanded.

>TRBV9|NA|NA|TRBJ2-3
CASSVEVLRAADTQYF
TGTGCCAGCAGCGTAGAGGTTCTGAGGGCAGCCGATACGCAGTATTTT
>TRBV6-6|NA|NA|TRBJ1-1
CASSSLVGTEAFF
TGTGCCAGCAGTTCCTTGGTCGGCACTGAAGCTTTCTTT
>TRBV5-4|NA|NA|TRBJ1-1
CASSSRATASPTEAFF
TGTGCCAGCAGTTCCCGAGCGACGGCAAGCCCCACTGAAGCTTTCTTT
>TRBV28|NA|TRBD2|TRBJ2-7
CASSTGLAGDYEQYF
TGTGCCAGCAGCACGGGACTAGCGGGAGACTACGAGCAGTACTTC
>TRBV30|NA|NA|TRBJ2-5
CAWESSGLAETQYF
TGTGCCTGGGAGAGCAGCGGGCTCGCCGAGACCCAGTACTTC
>TRBV27|NA|NA|TRBJ2-1
CASSLIRGSYNEQFF
TGTGCCAGCAGTTTGATTAGAGGTTCCTACAATGAGCAGTTCTTC
>TRBV6-5|NA|NA|TRBJ1-1
CATGRTEAFF
TGTGCCACCGGGAGAACCGAAGCTTTCTTT
>TRBV2|NA|NA|TRBJ2-2
CASSEQWPNTGELFF
TGTGCCAGCAGTGAACAGTGGCCGAACACCGGGGAGCTGTTTTTT
>TRBV11-2|NA|NA|TRBJ2-2
CASSHWDRTSGELFF
TGTGCCAGCAGCCACTGGGACCGCACGTCCGGGGAGCTGTTTTTT
>TRBV5-1|NA|TRBD2|TRBJ2-5
CASSLWGGQETQYF
TGCGCCAGCAGCCTCTGGGGGGGGCAAGAGACCCAGTACTTC
>TRBV7-2|NA|NA|TRBJ2-5
CASSHTASGWTQYF
TGTGCCAGCAGCCATACCGCGTCGGGGTGGACCCAGTACTTC
>TRBV7-6|NA|NA|TRBJ2-1
CASSLALQGPILHNEQFF
TGTGCCAGCAGCTTAGCGCTACAGGGTCCAATCCTTCACAATGAGCAGTTCTTC
>TRBV7-2|NA|NA|TRBJ2-7
CASSLGLPSEQYF
TGTGCCAGCAGCTTAGGGCTACCTTCGGAGCAGTACTTC
>TRBV5-4|NA|NA|TRBJ1-4
CASSPGLPNEKLFF
TGTGCCAGCAGCCCAGGACTACCTAATGAAAAACTGTTTTTT
>TRBV25-1|NA|TRBD1|TRBJ2-5
CASSALGKGGIETQYF
TGTGCCAGCAGTGCCCTGGGGAAAGGGGGCATAGAGACCCAGTACTTC
>TRBV7-8|NA|NA|TRBJ2-5
CASSYSSGYVETQYF
TGTGCCAGCAGCTATTCTTCGGGGTACGTCGAGACCCAGTACTTC
>TRBV6-1|NA|NA|TRBJ2-4
CASSPRDPLDIQYF
TGTGCCAGCAGTCCACGGGACCCTTTAGACATTCAGTACTTC
>TRBV6-1|NA|NA|TRBJ1-2
CASSELGAGGYTF
TGTGCCAGCAGTGAATTGGGGGCAGGCGGCTACACCTTC
>TRBV14|NA|TRBD2|TRBJ2-1
CASSPTSGKDNEQFF
TGTGCCAGCAGCCCGACTAGCGGGAAGGACAATGAGCAGTTCTTC
>TRBV4-3|NA|NA|TRBJ2-2
CASSQDPAPGELFF
TGCGCCAGCAGCCAAGACCCAGCCCCCGGGGAGCTGTTTTTT
>TRBV5-1|NA|NA|TRBJ2-2
CASSLEGITGELFF
TGCGCCAGCAGCTTGGAGGGGATCACCGGGGAGCTGTTTTTT
>TRBV28|once|TRBD1|TRBJ2-7
CASSQSRDRGLEQYF
TGTGCCAGCAGTCAAAGCCGGGACAGGGGTCTTGAGCAGTACTTC
>TRBV6-1|NA|TRBD1|TRBJ2-3
CASSETGSVTGVADTQYF
TGTGCCAGCAGTGAGACAGGGTCGGTTACTGGCGTCGCAGATACGCAGTATTTT
>TRBV7-8|NA|TRBD2|TRBJ2-7
CASSLGLAATYEQYF
TGTGCCAGCAGCTTAGGACTAGCGGCAACCTACGAGCAGTACTTC
>TRBV18|NA|NA|TRBJ2-2
CASSPFGTPNTGELFF
TGTGCCAGCTCACCATTCGGCACCCCGAACACCGGGGAGCTGTTTTTT
>TRBV5-1|NA|TRBD2|TRBJ2-1
CASSLASASGLNEQFF
TGCGCCAGCAGCTTGGCCTCGGCTAGCGGTTTGAATGAGCAGTTCTTC
>TRBV9|NA|NA|TRBJ2-7
CASSVGVLAYEQYF
TGTGCCAGCAGCGTAGGAGTCCTAGCCTACGAGCAGTACTTC
>TRBV28|NA|NA|TRBJ1-5
CASSTSVMGNQPQHF
TGTGCCAGCAGTACCTCGGTAATGGGCAATCAGCCCCAGCATTTT
>TRBV5-1|NA|TRBD1|TRBJ2-7
CASSPGQGWYEQYF
TGCGCCAGCAGCCCAGGACAGGGGTGGTACGAGCAGTACTTC
>TRBV6-1|NA|TRBD1|TRBJ2-3
CASSEAPRQGVQYF
TGTGCCAGCAGTGAAGCTCCCAGACAGGGTGTACAGTATTTT
>TRBV5-1|NA|TRBD2|TRBJ2-1
CASSLGGSSNEQFF
TGCGCCAGCAGCCTTGGCGGGAGTAGCAATGAGCAGTTCTTC
>TRBV27|NA|TRBD1|TRBJ2-5
CASSSPGSTGKYQETQYF
TGTGCCAGCAGTTCCCCGGGGTCGACAGGGAAGTACCAAGAGACCCAGTACTTC
>TRBV20-1|NA|NA|TRBJ2-1
CSARPVNEQFF
TGCAGTGCCAGACCAGTAAATGAGCAGTTCTTC
>TRBV7-9|NA|TRBD2|TRBJ2-5
CASSLGLAGALTQYF
TGTGCCAGCAGCTTAGGACTAGCGGGAGCCTTAACCCAGTACTTC
>TRBV4-3|NA|NA|TRBJ2-2
CASSQENSGYTGELFF
TGCGCCAGCAGCCAAGAGAATAGCGGCTACACCGGGGAGCTGTTTTTT
>TRBV29-1|NA|TRBD2|TRBJ2-3
CSVGTSIGTDTQYF
TGCAGCGTTGGGACTAGCATCGGCACAGATACGCAGTATTTT
>TRBV10-2|NA|TRBD2|TRBJ2-1
CASGTSDYNEQFF
TGCGCCAGCGGGACTAGCGACTACAATGAGCAGTTCTTC
>TRBV10-3|NA|NA|TRBJ2-5
CAISAQGGLEAQYF
TGTGCCATCAGTGCCCAGGGTGGTTTGGAGGCCCAGTACTTC
>TRBV7-9|NA|NA|TRBJ1-4
CASSFVFQTNEKLFF
TGTGCCAGCAGCTTTGTGTTCCAAACTAATGAAAAACTGTTTTTT
>TRBV29-1|NA|NA|TRBJ2-5
CSASGVTQYF
TGCAGCGCCAGTGGCGTGACCCAGTACTTC
>TRBV5-4|NA|NA|TRBJ2-1
CASSMTAWADSYNEQFF
TGTGCCAGCAGCATGACAGCTTGGGCTGATTCATACAATGAGCAGTTCTTC
>TRBV30|NA|NA|TRBJ2-3
CAWSLQGIWDTQYF
TGTGCCTGGAGTCTTCAGGGGATTTGGGATACGCAGTATTTT
>TRBV28|once|NA|TRBJ1-2
CASSSPRGSLYGYTF
TGTGCCAGCAGTTCCCCCCGGGGCAGCCTCTATGGCTACACCTTC
>TRBV18|NA|NA|TRBJ1-3
CASSPPVIGGLSGNTIYF
TGTGCCAGCTCACCACCGGTTATAGGTGGTTTGTCTGGAAACACCATATATTTT
>TRBV10-3|NA|NA|TRBJ1-3
CAIRGTLDSSGNTIYF
TGTGCCATCAGGGGGACATTGGACAGCTCTGGAAACACCATATATTTT
>TRBV30|NA|NA|TRBJ2-7
CAWRGQGGYEQYF
TGTGCCTGGAGGGGTCAGGGAGGCTACGAGCAGTACTTC
>TRBV18|NA|NA|TRBJ2-7
CASSPGDSDYEQYF
TGTGCCAGCTCGCCGGGCGACAGCGACTACGAGCAGTACTTC
>TRBV7-9|NA|NA|TRBJ2-7
CASSLETDGEQYF
TGTGCCAGCAGCTTAGAGACGGATGGCGAGCAGTACTTC
>TRBV5-4|NA|NA|TRBJ2-7
CASSFQGRSYEQYF
TGTGCCAGCAGCTTCCAGGGAAGAAGCTACGAGCAGTACTTC
>TRBV5-6|once|NA|TRBJ2-3
CASSFPGAGDTQYF
TGTGCCAGCAGTTTTCCGGGAGCGGGAGATACGCAGTATTTT
>TRBV6-1|NA|TRBD2|TRBJ2-1
CASSPLTSVGNEQFF
TGTGCCAGCAGTCCCCTGACTAGCGTTGGGAATGAGCAGTTCTTC
>TRBV5-4|NA|NA|TRBJ2-1
CASSLVGPFSEQFF
TGTGCCAGCAGCTTGGTAGGACCGTTTAGTGAGCAGTTCTTC
>TRBV5-1|NA|TRBD1|TRBJ2-3
CASSLVRTGARDTQYF
TGCGCCAGCAGCTTGGTACGGACAGGGGCCCGGGATACGCAGTATTTT
>TRBV5-5|NA|NA|TRBJ1-1
CASSFIRENTEAFF
TGTGCCAGCAGCTTTATAAGGGAGAACACTGAAGCTTTCTTT